These 26 T cell receptor beta chains originate from one sample sequenced in a study of cytomegalovirus exposure and HLA in healthy donors (TCRdb year 2017). The library came from the immunoSEQ multiplex PCR assay. For the multiplex PCR, a mixture combining 60 forward primers for TCR Vbeta segments and 13 reverse primers for TCR Jbeta segments was used. In TCRdb, the immuneACCESS table is reduced to in-frame sequences with V and J assigned. These tables do not hold every clone; where another copy was compared, an unresolved V gene accounts for under half, and the others remain unexplained. The sample records 90,000 to 130,000 clones, about three quarters of which are singletons. 2.5% to 3.5% of the sample rests with the top ten. Source material: PBMCs. These receptor sequences come from a woman in her sixties in good health and CMV-seropositive.

This rearrangement joins TRBV7-9 to TRBJ1-1; weak D call: TRBD1 (5 bases). Looked up from germline, CDR1 is SEHNR and CDR2 is FQNEAQ (reference sequence). V lost 5 bases and J lost 2, with 15 bases in between. The CDR3 length is 15 residues. Written as DNA, the CDR3 is TGTGCCAGCAGCCCCCGAGGGAGGGGAAACACTGAAGCTTTCTTT. Translation: CASSPRGRGNTEAFF.

The chain links TRBV27 to TRBJ2-2; TRBD1 agrees at 8 bases. The CDR3 loop spans 18 amino acids. V was pared by 2 bases and J by 4 bases, with 12 bases of the junction left unmatched. Germline V lookup: CDR1 MNHEY, CDR2 SMNVEV (reference sequence). CDR3 region: CASSLRSGGNTRTGELFF. In DNA form, the CDR3 reads TGTGCCAGCAGTTTAAGATCAGGGGGCAATACCCGCACCGGGGAGCTGTTTTTT.

This clone was counted a few times. This chain connects TRBV7-9 to TRBJ1-1; 8 nucleotides line up with TRBD1. Germline V lookup: CDR1 SEHNR, CDR2 FQNEAQ (reference sequence). J was trimmed by 5 bases and V by 4 bases; bases with no gene match: 6. The CDR3 is 14 amino acids. CDR3 nucleotide sequence: TGTGCCAGCAGCTACCAGGGGGCGAGGACTGAAGCTTTCTTT. This sequence encodes CASSYQGARTEAFF.

V usage is TRBV21-1 and J usage is TRBJ2-7; the table names TRBD2, a call not compared with the DNA. TRBV21-1 is classified as a pseudogene. This CDR3 has 23 amino acids. CDR3 nucleotide sequence: TGTGCCAGCAGCACATTAGGGCGGGTCTCGACCGGGACTAGCGGGAGGGCCTGGTACGAGCAGTACTTC. It is translated as CASSTLGRVSTGTSGRAWYEQYF.

The CDR3 DNA is TGTGCCAGCAGCCTTACAGGGAACGAGCAGTACTTC. Translating gives CASSLTGNEQYF. J is TRBJ2-7 and V is TRBV7-9; TRBD1 might be the D (6 bases). Per germline, CDR1 SEHNR and CDR2 FQNEAQ (reference sequence). Trimming stripped 5 bases from V and 5 bases from J, with 10 bases between. The CDR3 has 12 residues.

The CDR3 DNA follows: TGTGCCAGCAGCCAATCGGAAATCCACGGGGTAGCCGGGGCCAACGTCCTGACTTTC. Its protein product is CASSQSEIHGVAGANVLTF. V usage is TRBV16 and J usage is TRBJ2-6, with TRBD2 as a possible D gene (5 bases). This CDR3 spans 19 amino acids. Germline-derived CDR1 and CDR2 are KGHSY and FQNENV. V was cut by 0 bases and J by 4 bases, with 19 bases left in between.

This rearrangement joins TRBV29-1 to TRBJ2-3; TRBD1 might be the D (5 bases). V lost 3 bases and J lost 2, with 9 bases in between. CDR3 length: 13 amino acids. Germline V gene lookup returns CDR1 SQVTM and CDR2 ANQGSEA. The CDR3 sequence is CSVDNRYTDTQYF. The DNA of the CDR3 is TGCAGCGTTGATAACAGGTACACAGATACGCAGTATTTT.

The table lists this clone with a few counts. J is TRBJ2-1 and V is TRBV6-5; 9 bases are a match to TRBD2. This CDR3 is built from 15 residues. The germline V gene has CDR1 MNHEY and CDR2 SVGAGI. V was pared by 5 bases and J by 2 bases, with 4 bases of the junction left unmatched. CDR3 loop: CASSQVAGAYNEQFF. The CDR3 DNA is TGTGCCAGCAGTCAAGTAGCGGGGGCCTACAATGAGCAGTTCTTC.

This sequence joins TRBV7-9 and TRBJ1-2; D is undetermined. The CDR3 is 14 residues long. Germline lookup yields CDR1 SEHNR and CDR2 FQNEAQ (reference sequence). Between the trimmed V and J ends, which lost 4 bases and 6 bases, there was a span of 15 bases. The CDR3 is CASSSPEGVNGYTF. CDR3 nucleotide sequence: TGTGCCAGCAGCTCCCCTGAGGGTGTAAATGGCTACACCTTC.

The chain recombines TRBV28 with TRBJ1-2, with 7 bases aligning to TRBD1. V shed 2 bases, J shed 2 bases, and the junction held 5 bases outside the gene matches. The CDR3 is made up of 15 amino acids. From germline, CDR1 is MDHEN and CDR2 SYDVKM. CDR3 sequence (DNA): TGTGCCAGCAGTTTACTCGGGACAGCCAACTATGGCTACACCTTC. This encodes CASSLLGTANYGYTF.

The chain is built from TRBV27 and TRBJ2-3; 9 bases map to TRBD2. The germline V gene encodes CDR1 MNHEY and CDR2 SMNVEV (reference sequence). V shed 8 bases, J shed 5 bases, and the junction held 14 bases outside the gene matches. This CDR3 has 16 amino acids. This CDR3 is CASLQRWAGGIDTQYF. The CDR3 DNA reads as TGTGCCAGCCTACAGCGATGGGCGGGAGGGATAGATACGCAGTATTTT.

The chain combines TRBV19 with TRBJ2-1; 14 bases are shared with TRBD2. Germline CDR1 is LNHDA and CDR2 is SQIVND (reference sequence). The CDR3 covers 18 residues. V lost 6 bases and J lost 3; bases outside the gene matches: 10. The chain's CDR3 is CASSPRGTSGSVYNEQFF. The DNA of the CDR3 is TGTGCCAGTAGCCCCCGGGGGACTAGCGGGAGCGTCTACAATGAGCAGTTCTTC.

The chain joins TRBV29-1 to TRBJ1-2; 7 bases fit TRBD1. Germline V CDR1 and CDR2: SQVTM, ANQGSEA. The CDR3 totals 17 residues. The V and J ends lost 5 bases and 0 bases, in that order; junction bases with no gene match: 15. The CDR3 spells CSVRVVQDRRANYGYTF. CDR3 DNA sequence: TGCAGCGTTCGGGTAGTGCAGGACAGGAGAGCTAACTATGGCTACACCTTC.

The rearrangement joins TRBV5-1 to TRBJ1-1, with 8 bases aligning to TRBD1. The CDR3 covers 15 residues. CDR1 is SGHRS and CDR2 is YFSETQ in the germline V gene. The ends lost 0 bases at V and 4 bases at J; junction bases unmatched: 5. CDR3 nucleotides: TGCGCCAGCAGCTTGGGGACAGGGTCGGGCACTGAAGCTTTCTTT. Translating gives CASSLGTGSGTEAFF.

V gene TRBV10-3 combines with J gene TRBJ2-5, with D possibly matching TRBD1 (5 bases). Germline lookup yields CDR1 ENHRY and CDR2 SYGVKD. The V end was cut by 8 bases, the J end by 5 bases, with 12 bases between. This CDR3 contains 12 residues. The CDR3 spells CAIGAPLETQYF. The CDR3 nucleotides read TGTGCCATCGGGGCCCCCTTGGAGACCCAGTACTTC.

This clone was counted a single time. The chain combines TRBV5-1 with TRBJ2-1; 9 bases match TRBD2. The CDR3 consists of 19 residues. CDR1 and CDR2 from the germline V gene are SGHRS and YFSETQ. The V gene end was trimmed by 5 bases and the J gene end by 0 bases; junction bases not matched to a gene: 15. The CDR3 reads CASSPAGTSNSSSYNEQFF. The CDR3 DNA follows: TGCGCCAGCAGTCCCGCCGGGACTAGCAATTCAAGCTCCTACAATGAGCAGTTCTTC.

This clone was picked up a small number of times. The chain links TRBV6-5 to TRBJ1-4, with D perhaps matching TRBD1 (5 bases). With 5 bases removed from V and 10 bases from J, the gap between germline ends came to 20 bases. The CDR3 is 15 amino acids. The germline CDR1 and CDR2 sequences are MNHEY and SVGAGI. The DNA for the CDR3 is TGTGCCAGCAGTCCAAGACAGTACCCTCGGGCAAAACTGTTTTTT. Its translation is CASSPRQYPRAKLFF.

This chain joins TRBV20-1 and TRBJ2-3, with D unclear. The V end was cut by 6 bases, the J end by 4 bases, with 8 bases between. The length of the CDR3 is 11 residues. The germline gives CDR1 DFQATT, CDR2 SNEGSKA (reference sequence). The CDR3 here is CSAKLADTQYF. CDR3 nucleotide sequence: TGCAGTGCGAAACTTGCAGATACGCAGTATTTT.

The table lists this clone with a few counts. This chain joins TRBV7-9 and TRBJ2-3; 7 bases are shared with TRBD1. Unmatched junction bases numbered 3, after V lost 4 bases and J lost 2 bases. The CDR3 consists of 14 residues. Germline lookup yields CDR1 SEHNR and CDR2 FQNEAQ (reference sequence). The CDR3 sequence is CASSWDSATDTQYF. CDR3 coding DNA: TGTGCCAGCAGCTGGGACAGCGCCACAGATACGCAGTATTTT.

The J gene is TRBJ2-7, the V gene TRBV4-1, with 10 bases matching TRBD2. Germline CDR1 reads MGHRA; CDR2 reads YSYEKL. V shed 4 bases and J 4 bases; nucleotides not matched to a gene: 7. The CDR3 runs to 15 residues. CDR3 loop: CASSLLAGQFYEQYF. CDR3 coding DNA: TGCGCCAGCAGCCTACTAGCGGGGCAATTTTACGAGCAGTACTTC.

The chain couples TRBV6-5 to TRBJ2-7, with a tentative D call TRBD2 (5 bases). Germline loops: CDR1 MNHEY, CDR2 SVGAGI. The V gene lost 1 base and the J gene lost 2 bases, with 9 bases spanning the gap. This CDR3 region has 14 residues. The CDR3 DNA sequence: TGTGCCAGCAGTTACTATTTGGGAGCCTACGAGCAGTACTTC. Translated, it gives CASSYYLGAYEQYF.

The chain has TRBV7-9 and TRBJ2-1; 10 nucleotides agree with TRBD2. This CDR3 is built from 15 residues. V dropped 5 bases and J dropped 3; count of bases not matched to a gene: 4. Germline values: CDR1 SEHNR, CDR2 FQNEAQ (reference sequence). Written as DNA, the CDR3 is TGTGCCAGCAGCCCAAGACTAGCGGGCTACAATGAGCAGTTCTTC. Protein: CASSPRLAGYNEQFF.

The chain uses TRBV7-8 and TRBJ1-2, with 7 bases that match TRBD1. Per germline, CDR1 SGHVS and CDR2 FQNEAQ. Trimming removed 4 bases from V and 4 bases from J; junction bases left unmatched: 3. The CDR3 is made up of 13 amino acids. The CDR3 DNA is TGTGCCAGCAGCTCGGGACAGTTCTATGGCTACACCTTC. This translates into CASSSGQFYGYTF.

In its sample, this clone was seen once. The V and J genes are TRBV4-2 and TRBJ1-1; D remains ambiguous. CDR3 size: 17 residues. Germline-derived CDR1 and CDR2 are LGHNA and YNFKEQ. Trimming pared 4 bases from V and 1 base from J, leaving 19 bases between. CDR3 region: CASSLRGLGAGNTEAFF. The CDR3 nucleotides read TGTGCCAGCAGCCTTAGAGGCTTGGGTGCGGGGAACACTGAAGCTTTCTTT.

The V gene is TRBV6-4, the J gene TRBJ2-1; 9 nucleotides line up with TRBD2. The V gene end was trimmed by 11 bases and the J gene end by 7 bases; junction bases not matched to a gene: 12. Germline values: CDR1 MRHNA, CDR2 SNTAGT. CDR3 length equals 14 residues. The DNA for the CDR3 is TGTGCCGGAGCATTAGCGGGAGTGAGTAATGAGCAGTTCTTC. Encoded protein: CAGALAGVSNEQFF.

This chain uses TRBV10-3 with TRBJ2-3; 13 nucleotides align to TRBD2. CDR1 is ENHRY and CDR2 is SYGVKD in the germline V gene. This CDR3 region has 15 residues. Unmatched junction bases numbered 2, after V lost 6 bases and J lost 2 bases. The CDR3 nucleotides read TGTGCCATCAGCGGGACTAGCGGGGACACAGATACGCAGTATTTT. It yields the protein CAISGTSGDTDTQYF.